These T cell receptor beta chains were read from a single sample in a study of blood T cell repertoires in COVID-19. The table came from immunoSEQ multiplex PCR; TCRdb's copy has only in-frame clones and leaves some out. The top ten clones hold roughly 0.83% of a sample with 25,000 to 35,000 clones, about 92% of them seen once. Sequenced material: peripheral blood. Receptors originate from a woman between 70 and 85 years old with COVID-19, enrolled during active disease. The CDR3 runs from the conserved cysteine through the conserved F or W. D genes are given only for firm matches. Size is stated for part of the rows, as once, few or many counts, or as a class when the clone is expanded.

j_call	d_call	clone_size	v_call	cdr3_aa	cdr3_nt
TRBJ1-5	NA	NA	TRBV10-3	CAISDEGVQPQHF	TGTGCCATCAGTGACGAAGGGGTCCAGCCCCAGCATTTT
TRBJ1-4	NA	NA	TRBV29-1	CSVASSGGFEKLFF	TGCAGCGTTGCGTCTTCTGGGGGCTTCGAAAAACTGTTTTTT
TRBJ2-1	NA	NA	TRBV7-3	CASSLAGGGSSYNEQFF	TGTGCCAGCAGCTTAGCCGGGGGCGGGAGCTCCTACAATGAGCAGTTCTTC
TRBJ2-7	TRBD1	once	TRBV18	CASSTQGREQYF	TGTGCCAGCTCAACACAGGGGCGAGAGCAGTACTTC
TRBJ1-3	NA	NA	TRBV18	CASSPPGFSSGNTIYF	TGTGCCAGCTCACCCCCAGGGTTTAGCTCTGGAAACACCATATATTTT
TRBJ1-1	TRBD1	NA	TRBV9	CASSATGGNTEAFF	TGTGCCAGCAGCGCGACAGGGGGGAACACTGAAGCTTTCTTT
TRBJ2-2	TRBD2	NA	TRBV27	CASSLLAGVTTGELFF	TGTGCCAGCAGTCTCCTAGCGGGAGTAACCACCGGGGAGCTGTTTTTT
TRBJ2-3	NA	NA	TRBV11-3	CASSLDVTDTQYF	TGTGCCAGCAGCTTAGATGTAACAGATACGCAGTATTTT
TRBJ2-1	NA	NA	TRBV27	CASSNLGREQFF	TGTGCCAGCTCAAACTTGGGCCGGGAGCAGTTCTTC
TRBJ1-6	TRBD1	NA	TRBV6-1	CASSVKNVDRSSYNSPLHF	TGTGCCAGCAGTGTTAAAAACGTGGACAGGAGCTCCTATAATTCACCCCTCCACTTT
TRBJ1-1	NA	NA	TRBV20-1	CSASIPGSYGLRNTEAFF	TGCAGTGCAAGTATACCAGGATCCTACGGATTGAGGAACACTGAAGCTTTCTTT
TRBJ2-3	NA	NA	TRBV3-1/TRBV3-2	CASSPVPNSDTQYF	TGTGCCAGCAGCCCCGTCCCCAACTCTGATACGCAGTATTTT
TRBJ2-2	NA	once	TRBV19	CASSTGVTGELFF	TGTGCCAGTAGTACAGGGGTAACCGGGGAGCTGTTTTTT
TRBJ1-2	TRBD1	NA	TRBV28	CASSTPSPTGENYGYTF	TGTGCCAGCAGTACACCATCCCCGACAGGGGAAAACTATGGCTACACCTTC
TRBJ2-7	TRBD1	once	TRBV28	CASSLFDRAYEQYF	TGTGCCAGCAGTTTATTCGACAGGGCCTACGAGCAGTACTTC
TRBJ2-7	TRBD2	NA	TRBV30	CAWGLVYEQYF	TGTGCCTGGGGACTAGTCTACGAGCAGTACTTC
TRBJ2-2	NA	NA	TRBV19	CASTTYPGELFF	TGTGCCAGTACCACTTATCCCGGGGAGCTGTTTTTT
TRBJ2-7	NA	NA	TRBV20-1	CSASSGSSYEQYF	TGCAGTGCTAGTAGTGGGAGCTCCTACGAGCAGTACTTC
TRBJ2-1	TRBD1	NA	TRBV19	CASTADRGFDEQFF	TGTGCCAGTACCGCGGACAGGGGGTTCGATGAGCAGTTCTTC
TRBJ1-1	TRBD1	NA	TRBV18	CASSTDRGLTEAFF	TGTGCCAGCTCGACGGACAGGGGGCTGACTGAAGCTTTCTTT
TRBJ1-4	NA	NA	TRBV6-2/TRBV6-3	CASSQLGRGLNEKLFF	TGTGCCAGCAGTCAGCTCGGTCGGGGACTTAATGAAAAACTGTTTTTT
TRBJ1-1	TRBD1	once	TRBV5-1	CASSLNTGAREGAFF	TGCGCCAGCAGCCTCAATACAGGGGCCCGTGAGGGGGCTTTCTTT
TRBJ1-4	NA	NA	TRBV27	CASSPREREKLFF	TGTGCCAGCAGTCCGCGGGAACGCGAAAAACTGTTTTTT
TRBJ2-1	NA	NA	TRBV6-5	CASSYGLLNDNEQFF	TGTGCCAGCAGTTACGGACTACTCAATGACAATGAGCAGTTCTTC
TRBJ2-3	TRBD2	NA	TRBV29-1	CSVRDGTSVSTDTQYF	TGCAGCGTTCGTGACGGGACTAGCGTTAGCACAGATACGCAGTATTTT
TRBJ1-2	TRBD1	NA	TRBV29-1	CSVESPDREGYTF	TGCAGCGTTGAATCCCCGGACAGGGAAGGCTACACCTTC